A single sample is the source of the 30 T cell receptor beta chains below, sequenced in a study of cytomegalovirus exposure and HLA in healthy donors. PCR was performed using 60 Vbeta and 13 Jbeta primers. Sequenced by immunoSEQ multiplex PCR; TCRdb stores in-frame clones only, minus some. This sample has about 35,000 clones; 80% occur once, and the top ten carry 6%. Sequenced sample: PBMCs. The receptor set was obtained from a male donor in good health and CMV-seronegative.

In its sample, this clone was seen once. The chain employs TRBV30 and TRBJ2-5; TRBD1 matches at 11 bases. V shed 4 bases, J shed 2 bases, and the junction held 3 bases outside the gene matches. CDR3 length: 14 amino acids. Germline V gene lookup returns CDR1 GTSNPN and CDR2 SVGIG (reference sequence). DNA for the CDR3: TGTGCCTGGACGGGACAGGGGGGGCAAGAGACCCAGTACTTC. This sequence encodes CAWTGQGGQETQYF.

V usage is TRBV6-5 and J usage is TRBJ2-1; 7 bases align to TRBD1. J lost 1 base, V lost 6 bases, and 3 bases had no gene match. The CDR3 loop spans 14 amino acids. CDR1 and CDR2 (germline): MNHEY, SVGAGI. This CDR3 is CASRRQGSYNEQFF. DNA for the CDR3: TGTGCCAGCAGGAGACAGGGATCCTACAATGAGCAGTTCTTC.

Points on this clone: Relative to the germline gene, one junction end is altered; a read error may explain this. The chain employs TRBV7-7 and TRBJ2-7; tentative D call: TRBD2 (5 bases). This CDR3 has 18 amino acids. Germline V gene lookup returns CDR1 SSHAT and CDR2 FNYEAQ (reference sequence). The CDR3 nucleotides read TGTGCTAGCAGCCCAAAGTCGGCGGGTACGATCTCCCTCTACGAGCAGTACTTC. This sequence encodes CASSPKSAGTISLYEQYF.

The chain is built from TRBV7-2 and TRBJ2-3; 11 bases line up with TRBD2. The germline gives CDR1 SGHTA, CDR2 FQGNSA. The CDR3 runs 16 residues. V trimming: 1 base; J trimming: 2 bases; junction bases outside the gene matches: 2. This CDR3 reads CASSLVAGGTTDTQYF. DNA for the CDR3: TGTGCCAGCAGCTTAGTAGCGGGAGGGACCACAGATACGCAGTATTTT. The full variable domain, its missing parts supplied by reference TRBV7-2 and TRBJ2-3, is GAGVSQSPSNKVTEKGKDVELRCDPISGHTALYWYRQSLGQGLEFLIYFQGNSAPDKSGLPSDRFSAERTGGSVSTLTIQRTQQEDSAVYLCASSLVAGGTTDTQYFGPGTRLTVL.

V and J are TRBV29-1 and TRBJ2-7; a weak D match, TRBD1 (6 bases). V was clipped by 6 bases and J by 0 bases, with 12 bases between them. Germline V gives CDR1 SQVTM, CDR2 ANQGSEA. The CDR3 covers 13 residues. DNA of the CDR3: TGCAGCGTCCACAGGGCGAACTCCTACGAGCAGTACTTC. Translated, it gives CSVHRANSYEQYF.

V and J are TRBV25-1 and TRBJ2-3, with 7 bases identical to TRBD1. The CDR3 runs 14 residues. V was clipped by 3 bases and J by 4 bases; unmatched bases: 4. The V gene's germline CDR1 is MGHDK and CDR2 SYGVNS. This chain's CDR3 is CASSEDRLSDTQYF. In DNA, the CDR3 is TGTGCCAGCAGTGAGGACAGGCTGTCAGATACGCAGTATTTT.

This chain connects TRBV28 to TRBJ2-7; maybe TRBD2 (5 bases). Germline V CDR1 and CDR2: MDHEN, SYDVKM. CDR3 length: 15 residues. V was clipped by 8 bases and J by 2 bases, with 19 bases between them. The CDR3 spells CASALGSERAYEQYF. CDR3 coding DNA: TGTGCCAGCGCCCTAGGTAGCGAAAGGGCCTACGAGCAGTACTTC.

This sequence joins TRBV9 and TRBJ1-1; TRBD1 agrees at 7 bases. Per germline, CDR1 SGDLS and CDR2 YYNGEE. The CDR3 spans 14 residues. Trimming at V came to 0 bases and at J to 5 bases, leaving 4 bases not matched to a gene. CDR3 loop: CASSVGQGGTEAFF. The CDR3 DNA follows: TGTGCCAGCAGCGTAGGACAGGGAGGTACTGAAGCTTTCTTT. Combining the CDR3 with reference TRBV9 and TRBJ1-1 gives the whole variable domain DSGVTQTPKHLITATGQRVTLRCSPRSGDLSVYWYQQSLDQGLQFLIQYYNGEERAKGNILERFSAQQFPDLHSELNLSSLELGDSALYFCASSVGQGGTEAFFGQGTRLTVV.

The rearrangement uses TRBV11-3 and TRBJ1-2; TRBD1 is a possible D gene (6 bases). The V end was cut by 1 base, the J end by 8 bases, with 14 bases between. Germline CDR1 and CDR2: SGHNT and YENEEA. This CDR3 is built from 14 residues. CDR3 nucleotide sequence: TGTGCCAGCAGCTTAGGTCGGGTGAGGGGGGGCTACACCTTC. Its translation is CASSLGRVRGGYTF.

The chain combines TRBV13 with TRBJ2-1; no clear D gene. V was shortened by 5 bases and J by 4 bases, with 9 bases between the two germline ends. Germline CDR1 reads PRHDT; CDR2 reads FYEKMQ (reference sequence). The CDR3 is 13 amino acids. CDR3 sequence: CASSQTLYNEQFF. The CDR3, as DNA: TGTGCCAGCAGCCAGACTTTGTACAATGAGCAGTTCTTC.

The rearrangement joins TRBV18 to TRBJ1-5; the D gene is possibly TRBD1 (5 bases). The germline V gene encodes CDR1 KGHSH and CDR2 LQKENI. V was trimmed by 2 bases and J by 9 bases, leaving 8 bases between them. CDR3 length equals 12 residues. CDR3 nucleotide sequence: TGTGCCAGCTCACCAAATCAGGGGCCCCAGCATTTT. Protein sequence: CASSPNQGPQHF.

The chain combines TRBV9 with TRBJ1-6; 7 bases match TRBD1. The length of the CDR3 is 15 residues. Trimming at V came to 4 bases and at J to 6 bases, leaving 7 bases not matched to a gene. Germline values: CDR1 SGDLS, CDR2 YYNGEE. As DNA, the CDR3 is TGTGCCAGCAGCCCCCGTGGGGACAGTAATTCACCCCTCCACTTT. Protein product: CASSPRGDSNSPLHF.

This rearrangement joins TRBV6-4 to TRBJ2-1; TRBD2 agrees at 8 bases. The ends lost 4 bases at V and 6 bases at J; junction bases unmatched: 8. Germline V CDR1 and CDR2: MRHNA, SNTAGT. The CDR3 loop spans 15 amino acids. This CDR3 is CASSVEAGVGNEQFF. CDR3 nucleotide sequence: TGTGCCAGCAGTGTAGAAGCGGGAGTGGGCAATGAGCAGTTCTTC.

The chain combines TRBV5-1 with TRBJ2-5; tentative D call: TRBD2 (5 bases). Germline lookup yields CDR1 SGHRS and CDR2 YFSETQ. V was clipped by 0 bases and J by 5 bases, with 5 bases between them. The CDR3 is 12 amino acids. The chain's CDR3 is CASSLAGETQYF. The CDR3 coding sequence is TGCGCCAGCAGCTTGGCGGGGGAGACCCAGTACTTC.

J is TRBJ2-2 and V is TRBV11-2; a weak D match, TRBD1 (5 bases). This CDR3 spans 16 amino acids. The germline V gene has CDR1 SGHAT and CDR2 FQNNGV. Deletions cut 7 bases from V and 0 bases from J, with 15 bases between. The CDR3: CASTLMQGANTGELFF. The CDR3, as DNA: TGTGCCAGCACCTTGATGCAGGGTGCGAACACCGGGGAGCTGTTTTTT.

V gene TRBV7-2 combines with J gene TRBJ1-2, with TRBD1 identical over 9 bases. After removal of 4 bases from V and 5 bases from J, the junction contained 14 bases not matched to a gene. Germline CDR1 is SGHTA and CDR2 is FQGNSA. This CDR3 has 17 amino acids. Here the CDR3 DNA reads TGTGCCAGCAGCTCCAGTGGGGCGGGACAGGGCGGGTATGGCTACACCTTC. This codes for CASSSSGAGQGGYGYTF.

In this sample, this clone turned up a few times. The V gene is TRBV29-1, the J gene TRBJ1-1, with TRBD1 matching over 12 bases. Per the germline V gene, CDR1 is SQVTM and CDR2 is ANQGSEA. The CDR3 has 13 amino acids. J was trimmed by 3 bases and V by 7 bases; bases with no gene match: 3. CDR3: CSAGTGGYTEAFF. The CDR3 region has the DNA TGCAGCGCAGGGACAGGGGGCTACACTGAAGCTTTCTTT.

V usage is TRBV7-6 and J usage is TRBJ2-5, with D possibly TRBD2 on 6 matching bases. This CDR3 has 16 amino acids. The V and J ends lost 2 bases and 5 bases respectively, with 18 bases between them. Per germline, CDR1 SGHVS and CDR2 FNYEAQ. In nucleotides, the CDR3 is TGTGCCAGCAGCTTACAAGCCCCACCTCGGGAGGAGACCCAGTACTTC. Translating gives CASSLQAPPREETQYF. The entire variable domain, with the rest obtained from reference TRBV7-6 and TRBJ2-5, is as follows: GAGVSQSPRYKVTKRGQDVALRCDPISGHVSLYWYRQALGQGPEFLTYFNYEAQQDKSGLPNDRFSAERPEGSISTLTIQRTEQRDSAMYRCASSLQAPPREETQYFGPGTRLLVL.

The rearrangement uses TRBV2 and TRBJ2-7, with D uncertain. This CDR3 is 11 amino acids long. The V gene's germline CDR1 is SNHLY and CDR2 FYNNEI. The ends were cut back, 4 bases at V and 3 bases at J, with 4 bases in the middle. The CDR3 coding sequence is TGTGCCAGCAGTGTCTTCTACGAGCAGTACTTC. The encoded protein is CASSVFYEQYF.

V is TRBV19 and J is TRBJ1-2; TRBD1 aligns across 11 bases. The CDR3 length is 14 residues. After removal of 0 bases from V and 8 bases from J, the junction contained 2 bases not matched to a gene. Germline values: CDR1 LNHDA, CDR2 SQIVND (reference sequence). CDR3: CASSIEDRGHGYTF. The CDR3 nucleotides are TGTGCCAGTAGTATAGAGGACAGGGGGCACGGCTACACCTTC.

This chain uses TRBV13 with TRBJ2-2; 7 nucleotides line up with TRBD2. Germline V CDR1 and CDR2: PRHDT, FYEKMQ (reference sequence). Unmatched junction bases numbered 10, after V lost 6 bases and J lost 6 bases. CDR3 size: 15 residues. The chain's CDR3 is CASRWTSGFSGELFF. The DNA for the CDR3 is TGTGCCAGCAGATGGACTAGTGGGTTTTCCGGGGAGCTGTTTTTT.

The CDR3 reads CASRGGGEGNTEAFF. The CDR3 DNA reads as TGTGCCAGCAGGGGGGGAGGGGAAGGGAACACTGAAGCTTTCTTT. V gene TRBV6-1 combines with J gene TRBJ1-1; possible D gene TRBD1, 5 bases. Germline values: CDR1 MNHNS, CDR2 SASEGT. V dropped 6 bases and J dropped 1 base, with 15 bases sitting between them. This CDR3 spans 15 amino acids.

The genes are TRBV20-1 and TRBJ1-4; D possibly corresponds to TRBD1 (5 bases). Trimming took 5 bases from V and 7 from J, leaving 8 bases between them. This CDR3 spans 11 amino acids. The germline V gene has CDR1 DFQATT and CDR2 SNEGSKA (reference sequence). CDR3 sequence: CSAAGGEKLFF. In DNA, the CDR3 is TGCAGTGCTGCGGGGGGTGAAAAACTGTTTTTT.

This chain connects TRBV2 to TRBJ1-1; D is ambiguous. This CDR3 is built from 15 residues. Germline CDR1 is SNHLY and CDR2 is FYNNEI. V lost 6 bases and J 0 bases, leaving 14 bases between the germline ends. CDR3 region: CASRSIDALNTEAFF. As DNA, the CDR3 is TGTGCCAGCAGGAGCATCGATGCCTTGAACACTGAAGCTTTCTTT. Full variable domain (missing parts from reference TRBV2 and TRBJ1-1): EPEVTQTPSHQVTQMGQEVILRCVPISNHLYFYWYRQILGQKVEFLVSFYNNEISEKSEIFDDQFSVERPDGSNFTLKIRSTKLEDSAMYFCASRSIDALNTEAFFGQGTRLTVV.

V usage is TRBV5-1 and J usage is TRBJ1-1; D ambiguous. Trimming pared 4 bases from V and 1 base from J, leaving 17 bases between. The CDR3 sequence is 16 residues long. Germline CDR1 SGHRS, CDR2 YFSETQ. The CDR3 protein is CASSTRRSVANTEAFF. CDR3 DNA: TGCGCCAGCAGCACCCGCAGGTCCGTGGCGAACACTGAAGCTTTCTTT.

On this clone itself: One end of the junction is discordant with germline, which a read error may explain. The genes are TRBV7-9 and TRBJ1-1; weak D call: TRBD1 (6 bases). Per germline, CDR1 SEHNR and CDR2 FQNEAQ (reference sequence). This CDR3 is 12 amino acids long. The CDR3, as DNA: TGTTCCAGCAGCTCCACAGGGTTCGAAGCTTTCTTT. Its protein product is CSSSSTGFEAFF.

V and J are TRBV7-2 and TRBJ1-5, with D possibly matching TRBD1 (5 bases). CDR3 length equals 14 residues. Trimming took off 7 bases at V and 0 bases at J, with 10 bases between the two ends. Germline V gene lookup returns CDR1 SGHTA and CDR2 FQGNSA. This CDR3 is CASNSGISNQPQHF. In nucleotides, the CDR3 is TGTGCCAGCAACTCAGGGATTAGCAATCAGCCCCAGCATTTT.

This sequence joins TRBV4-1 and TRBJ2-3; tentatively, D is TRBD2 (6 bases). Germline V gives CDR1 MGHRA, CDR2 YSYEKL. Trimming pared 1 base from V and 2 bases from J, leaving 7 bases between. The CDR3 contains 14 residues. The CDR3 DNA is TGCGCCAGCAGCCAAGTACTAGCCACAGATACGCAGTATTTT. It translates to CASSQVLATDTQYF.

This clone showed up just a few times. The chain carries TRBV5-4 and TRBJ1-4; D is undetermined. Germline V gene data show CDR1 as SGHNT and CDR2 as YYREEE (reference sequence). There are 12 residues in the CDR3. With 3 bases removed from V and 9 bases from J, the gap between germline ends came to 9 bases. The CDR3 is CASSSPGQKLFF. CDR3 bases: TGTGCCAGCAGCTCTCCAGGTCAAAAACTGTTTTTT.

Here the CDR3 DNA reads TGTGCCAGCAGTGCCTCCGGGACAGGGGGGAGGGAGCTGTTTTTT. Translation gives CASSASGTGGRELFF. The chain combines TRBV2 with TRBJ2-2; 11 bases fit TRBD1. V shed 4 bases and J 9 bases; nucleotides not matched to a gene: 7. The CDR3 is 15 residues long. In germline, CDR1 is SNHLY, CDR2 FYNNEI.